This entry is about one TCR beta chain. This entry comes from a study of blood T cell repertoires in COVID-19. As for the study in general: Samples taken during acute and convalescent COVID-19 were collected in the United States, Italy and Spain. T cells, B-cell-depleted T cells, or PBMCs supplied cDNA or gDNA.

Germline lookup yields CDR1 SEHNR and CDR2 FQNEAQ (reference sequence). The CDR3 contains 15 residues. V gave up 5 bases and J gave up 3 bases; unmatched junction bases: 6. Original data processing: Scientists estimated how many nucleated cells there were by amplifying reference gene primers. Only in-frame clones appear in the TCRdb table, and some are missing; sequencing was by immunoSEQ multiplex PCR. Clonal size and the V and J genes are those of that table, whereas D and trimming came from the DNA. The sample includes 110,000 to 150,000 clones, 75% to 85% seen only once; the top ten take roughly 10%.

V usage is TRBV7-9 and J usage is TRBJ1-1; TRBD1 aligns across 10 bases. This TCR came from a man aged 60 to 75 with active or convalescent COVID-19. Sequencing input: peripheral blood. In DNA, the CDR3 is TGTGCCAGCAGCCCCTGGACAGGGGGGGACACTGAAGCTTTCTTT. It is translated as CASSPWTGGDTEAFF.